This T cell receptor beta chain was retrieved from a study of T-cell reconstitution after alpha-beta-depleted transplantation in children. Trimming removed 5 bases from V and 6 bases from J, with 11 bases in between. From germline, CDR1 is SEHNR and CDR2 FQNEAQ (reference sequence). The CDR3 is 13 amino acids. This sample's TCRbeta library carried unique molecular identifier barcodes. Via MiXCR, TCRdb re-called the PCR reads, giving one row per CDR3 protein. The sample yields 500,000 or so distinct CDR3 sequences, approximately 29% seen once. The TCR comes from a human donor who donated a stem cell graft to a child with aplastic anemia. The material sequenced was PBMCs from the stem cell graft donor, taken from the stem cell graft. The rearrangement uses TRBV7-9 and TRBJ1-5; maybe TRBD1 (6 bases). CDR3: CASSVQGGQPQHF. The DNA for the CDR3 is TGTGCCAGCAGCGTACAGGGAGGTCAGCCCCAGCATTTT.